The present T cell receptor (beta chain) was sequenced within a study of tumor-infiltrating lymphocytes in primary liver carcinoma. The CDR3 length is 16 residues. Germline lookup yields CDR1 MDHEN and CDR2 SYDVKM. TCR beta cDNA was reverse-transcribed from approximately 0.45 ug of total RNA. The reaction used a constant-region primer and ProtoScript II reverse transcriptase. Three nested multiplex PCR rounds, a slightly modified ARM-PCR, produced the libraries for TCR beta. A C-beta reverse primer was combined with TRBV1-TRBV30 forward primers in the first two PCR rounds, and each round had 10 cycles. TCRdb reprocessed the multiplex PCR reads via MiXCR and lists one record per CDR3 protein. The repertoire holds about 35,000 distinct CDR3 sequences, approximately 73% seen once, with approximately 15% in the top ten. This clonotype was detected only a few times. A much larger clone differs by one base, so this may be a read error.

For each extraction, RNA and DNA were obtained together from about 21-30 mg of unsorted bulk tissue. This chain joins TRBV28 and TRBJ1-3, with a possible D match to TRBD1 (5 bases). This TCR came from a man aged 40-49 years with primary liver carcinoma and hepatitis B virus infection. Material: liver tumor tissue from sampling region 4. Subset here: tumor region T4, right-lateral pole. CDR3 sequence reads: CASSLSLAGSGNTIHF. The CDR3 DNA is TGTGCCAGCAGCCTCTCCCTGGCAGGGAGTGGAAACACCATACATTTT.